These T cell receptor beta chains were read from a single sample in a study of blood T cells in healthy people across ages. MiXCR, applied by TCRdb to the 5' RACE reads, yields one record per CDR3 protein. Among 600,000 to 850,000 distinct CDR3 sequences listed, roughly 47% were seen once. Sequencing was performed on blood. The receptors here all came from an older woman in good health. CDR3s include the opening cysteine and the closing phenylalanine or tryptophan. A D gene is named only where the DNA matches it firmly. Clone size is not always given. Where it is, it says once, few, many or a class for expanded clones.

j_gene	v_gene	d_gene	abundance	CDR3aa	CDR3nt
TRBJ2-1	TRBV6-2/TRBV6-3	TRBD2	few	CASSKPGTSGLSYNEQFF	TGTGCCAGCAGTAAACCCGGGACTAGCGGGTTATCCTACAATGAGCAGTTCTTC
TRBJ1-2	TRBV6-5	TRBD1	few	CASSYSGDRIYGYTF	TGTGCCAGCAGTTACTCGGGGGACAGGATCTATGGCTACACCTTC
TRBJ2-7	TRBV6-5	TRBD2	NA	CASSYQVAGTTVEYEQYF	TGTGCCAGCAGTTACCAAGTAGCCGGGACTACAGTAGAATACGAGCAGTACTTC
TRBJ2-7	TRBV15	NA	few	CATSRDPGHFYEQYF	TGTGCCACCAGCAGAGATCCGGGTCATTTCTACGAGCAGTACTTC
TRBJ2-7	TRBV24-1	NA	NA	CATSDPSGYEQYF	TGTGCCACCAGTGACCCGAGCGGGTACGAGCAGTACTTC
TRBJ1-1	TRBV29-1	NA	NA	CSVHEGGADTEAFF	TGCAGCGTCCATGAGGGGGGCGCGGACACTGAAGCTTTCTTT
TRBJ2-5	TRBV6-5	TRBD1	NA	CASSYEPRDRGRNEQYF	TGTGCCAGCAGTTACGAACCCCGGGACAGGGGGCGTAATGAGCAGTACTTC
TRBJ1-4	TRBV5-8	NA	few	CASSFAGSRNEKLFF	TGTGCCAGCAGCTTCGCCGGGTCCCGCAATGAAAAACTGTTTTTT
TRBJ1-2	TRBV7-8	NA	few	CASSSRDRRGQSGYTF	TGTGCCAGCAGCAGCAGGGATCGGCGGGGACAAAGTGGCTACACCTTC
TRBJ2-3	TRBV5-1	NA	NA	CASSLVGDPTDTQYF	TGCGCCAGCAGCTTGGTAGGGGACCCCACAGATACGCAGTATTTT
TRBJ1-1	TRBV20-1	NA	few	CSARVPSTGSLAFF	TGCAGTGCTAGGGTCCCCTCGACAGGTTCTCTGGCTTTCTTT
TRBJ2-7	TRBV12-3/TRBV12-4	NA	NA	CASSTRDLGIYEQYF	TGTGCCAGCAGCACACGGGACCTAGGGATATATGAGCAGTACTTC
TRBJ1-2	TRBV2	TRBD1	NA	CASRRGPLYGYTF	TGTGCCAGCAGGAGGGGGCCCCTCTATGGCTACACCTTC
TRBJ2-7	TRBV7-2	TRBD2	NA	CASSPRHPGLAGGGYEQYF	TGTGCCAGCAGCCCCCGTCACCCGGGACTAGCGGGAGGGGGCTACGAGCAGTACTTC
TRBJ2-7	TRBV28	NA	NA	CASSIWSGSFNEQYF	TGTGCCAGCAGTATCTGGTCGGGGAGTTTTAATGAGCAGTACTTC
TRBJ2-5	TRBV28	NA	NA	CASSLDSLEQYF	TGTGCCAGCAGTTTGGACAGTTTGGAGCAGTACTTC
TRBJ2-5	TRBV7-9	NA	few	CASSLDVETQYF	TGTGCCAGCAGCTTAGACGTGGAGACCCAGTACTTC
TRBJ2-5	TRBV7-2	NA	NA	CASSLVGRRGSETQYF	TGTGCCAGCAGCTTAGTGGGTAGGCGAGGGTCAGAGACCCAGTACTTC
TRBJ2-3	TRBV3-1	NA	NA	CASSQASASTDTQYF	TGTGCCAGCAGCCAAGCGAGTGCTAGCACAGATACGCAGTATTTT
TRBJ2-7	TRBV6-2/TRBV6-3	TRBD2	few	CASSPGRGVVYEQYF	TGTGCCAGCAGCCCGGGGAGGGGCGTTGTCTACGAGCAGTACTTC
TRBJ2-1	TRBV28	TRBD1	NA	CASSLGDREETQFF	TGTGCCAGCAGTCTAGGGGACAGGGAAGAGACCCAGTTCTTC
TRBJ2-1	TRBV11-2	TRBD2	few	CASSLGTSGHYSEQFF	TGTGCCAGCAGCTTAGGGACTAGCGGCCACTACAGTGAGCAGTTCTTC